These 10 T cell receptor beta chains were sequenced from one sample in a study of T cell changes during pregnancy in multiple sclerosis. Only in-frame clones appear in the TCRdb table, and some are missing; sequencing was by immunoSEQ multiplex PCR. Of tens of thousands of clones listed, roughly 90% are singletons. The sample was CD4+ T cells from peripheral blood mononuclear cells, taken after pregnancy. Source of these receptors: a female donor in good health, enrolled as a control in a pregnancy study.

In DNA, the CDR3 is TGTGCCAGCAGCTTTGGAGGGGTTTCTCAGCCCCAGCATTTT. Amino acid sequence: CASSFGGVSQPQHF. The chain has TRBV7-2 and TRBJ1-5; tentative D call: TRBD1 (5 bases). The germline CDR1 and CDR2 sequences are SGHTA and FQGNSA. This CDR3 is 14 amino acids long. The ends were cut back, 3 bases at V and 6 bases at J, with 12 bases in the middle. Supplemented by reference TRBV7-2 and TRBJ1-5, the full variable domain reads GAGVSQSPSNKVTEKGKDVELRCDPISGHTALYWYRQSLGQGLEFLIYFQGNSAPDKSGLPSDRFSAERTGGSVSTLTIQRTQQEDSAVYLCASSFGGVSQPQHFGDGTRLSIL.

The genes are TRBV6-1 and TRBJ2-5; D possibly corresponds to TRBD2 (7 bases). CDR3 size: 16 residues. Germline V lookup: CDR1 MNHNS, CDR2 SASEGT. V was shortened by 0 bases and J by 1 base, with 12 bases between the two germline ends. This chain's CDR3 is CASSEAVGGAQETQYF. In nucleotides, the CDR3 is TGTGCCAGCAGTGAAGCCGTGGGGGGGGCCCAAGAGACCCAGTACTTC.

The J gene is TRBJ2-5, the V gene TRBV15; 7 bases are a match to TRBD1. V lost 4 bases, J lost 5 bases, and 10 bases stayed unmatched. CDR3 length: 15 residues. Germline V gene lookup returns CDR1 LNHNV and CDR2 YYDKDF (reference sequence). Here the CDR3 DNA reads TGTGCCACCAGCAAGCGACAGGGCTCGTGGGAGACCCAGTACTTC. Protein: CATSKRQGSWETQYF.

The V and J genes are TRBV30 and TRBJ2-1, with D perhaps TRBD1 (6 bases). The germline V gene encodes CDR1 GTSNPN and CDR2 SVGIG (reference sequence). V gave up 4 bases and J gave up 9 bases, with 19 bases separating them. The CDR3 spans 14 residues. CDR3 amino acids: CAWTGTRTVSEQFF. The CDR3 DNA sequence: TGTGCCTGGACTGGGACACGGACCGTTAGTGAGCAGTTCTTC.

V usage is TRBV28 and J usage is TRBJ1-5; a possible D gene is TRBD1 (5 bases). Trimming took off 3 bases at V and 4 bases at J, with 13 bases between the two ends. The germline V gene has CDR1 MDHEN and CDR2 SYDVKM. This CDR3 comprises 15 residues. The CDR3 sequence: CASSFSSQGNQPQHF. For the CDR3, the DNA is TGTGCCAGCAGTTTTTCTTCCCAGGGAAATCAGCCCCAGCATTTT. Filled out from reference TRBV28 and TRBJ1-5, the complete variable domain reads DVKVTQSSRYLVKRTGEKVFLECVQDMDHENMFWYRQDPGLGLRLIYFSYDVKMKEKGDIPEGYSVSREKKERFSLILESASTNQTSMYLCASSFSSQGNQPQHFGDGTRLSIL.

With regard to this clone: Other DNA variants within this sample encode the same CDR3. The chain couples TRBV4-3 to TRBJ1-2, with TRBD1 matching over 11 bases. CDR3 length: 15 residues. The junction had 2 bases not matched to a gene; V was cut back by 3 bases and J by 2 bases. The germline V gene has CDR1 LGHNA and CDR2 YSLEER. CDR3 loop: CASSQRTGGNYGYTF. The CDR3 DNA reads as TGCGCCAGCAGCCAGCGGACAGGGGGCAACTATGGCTACACCTTC.

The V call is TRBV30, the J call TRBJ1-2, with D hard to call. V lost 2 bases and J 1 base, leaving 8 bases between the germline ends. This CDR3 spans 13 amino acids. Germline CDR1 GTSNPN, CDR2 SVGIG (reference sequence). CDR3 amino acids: CAWSSSYNYGYTF. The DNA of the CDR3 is TGTGCCTGGAGTAGTAGCTATAACTATGGCTACACCTTC.

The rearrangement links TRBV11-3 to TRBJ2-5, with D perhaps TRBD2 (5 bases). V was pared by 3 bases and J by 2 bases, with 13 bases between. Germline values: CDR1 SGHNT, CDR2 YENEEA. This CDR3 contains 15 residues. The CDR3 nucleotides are TGTGCCAGCAGCTTCCTAGCCCCCAATCAAGAGACCCAGTACTTC. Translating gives CASSFLAPNQETQYF.

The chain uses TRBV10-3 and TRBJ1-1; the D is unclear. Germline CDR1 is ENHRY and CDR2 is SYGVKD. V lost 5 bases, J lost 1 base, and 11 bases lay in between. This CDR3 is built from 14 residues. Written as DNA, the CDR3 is TGTGCCATCAGTCAATGGGCCGCGAACACTGAAGCTTTCTTT. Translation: CAISQWAANTEAFF.

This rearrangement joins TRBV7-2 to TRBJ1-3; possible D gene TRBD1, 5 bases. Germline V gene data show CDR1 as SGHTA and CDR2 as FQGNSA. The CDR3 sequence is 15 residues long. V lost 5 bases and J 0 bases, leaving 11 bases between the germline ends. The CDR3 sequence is CASSLKTDSGNTIYF. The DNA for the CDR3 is TGTGCCAGCAGCCTTAAGACAGACTCTGGAAACACCATATATTTT.